This record looks at one T cell receptor beta chain sequence and its context. Its specificity is unknown. Germline loops: CDR1 SGHRS, CDR2 YFSETQ. V lost 2 bases and J 0 bases, leaving 19 bases between the germline ends. The CDR3 sequence is 18 residues long. This specimen comes from a study of shared clonotypes between healthy human individuals. Overall study: The people who gave samples were a couple of women and a few men aged 18 to 49. Each donor had three CD4 naive, three CD4 memory, two CD8 naive and one CD8 memory plate.

Whole-study findings and limits: Apart from blood, nothing was sampled; tissue repertoires likely differ. The expectation was that sequencing depth would affect clonotype sharing among donors.

Only in-frame clones appear in the TCRdb table, and some are missing; sequencing was by immunoSEQ multiplex PCR. The sample gives some 2.3 million clones, 90% to 95% of which show up once; 0.39% is in the top ten. The J gene is TRBJ2-3, the V gene TRBV5-1, with D possibly TRBD1 on 5 matching bases. This clonotype originated in a man aged 18 to 29 in good health. Some clones in this sample may be carry-over from other donors' samples. The sequencing sample was made of naive CD4+ T cells from PBMCs. The subset: CD45RA+ positively selected. In DNA form, the CDR3 reads TGCGCCAGCAGCTTCTACGGGTGGACACCCACGAGCACAGATACGCAGTATTTT. This encodes CASSFYGWTPTSTDTQYF.